One T cell receptor beta chain is described in this entry. Its antigen is unknown. Data came from immunoSEQ multiplex PCR; TCRdb stores just in-frame clones and leaves some out. This sample yields some 12,000 clones, of which 81% are seen a single time; approximately 1% belongs to the top ten. The data were obtained in a study of chemoradiotherapy in HPV16-positive cancers. V lost 2 bases and J 2 bases, leaving 14 bases between the germline ends. Germline CDR1 reads SGHRS; CDR2 reads YFSETQ. The CDR3 spans 16 residues. Study outcomes and limitations: Candidate HPV-specific clones and E7-related TCR motifs grew in tumor during treatment.

The clonotype comes from a human donor with HPV-associated anogenital cancer. The chain links TRBV5-1 to TRBJ1-3, with a tentative D call TRBD1 (5 bases). This specimen was collected from a patient who underwent chemoradiotherapy. DNA of the CDR3: TGCGCCAGCAGCTTATCGGGGCCCCGCACTGGAAACACCATATATTTT. It encodes CASSLSGPRTGNTIYF.